The 16 T cell receptor beta chains below come from one sample, sequenced in a study of CD8 T cells in ankylosing spondylitis. Whole-study findings and limits: Several highly homologous variants formed a TCR beta motif that appeared characteristic of ankylosing spondylitis blood.

Each CDR3 protein is one row after TCRdb ran MiXCR on the 5' RACE reads. The sample carries roughly 470,000 distinct CDR3 sequences, 25% to 30% recorded once. Their target antigens are unknown. Material: blood, either unsorted or a sorted T cell fraction (not recorded which). These receptors all come from a male donor with ankylosing spondylitis.

This clonotype turned up a few times. The rearrangement joins TRBV5-5 to TRBJ2-3, with D possibly matching TRBD1 (5 bases). V was trimmed by 3 bases and J by 2 bases, leaving 16 bases between them. Germline V lookup: CDR1 SGHKS, CDR2 YYEKEE (reference sequence). The CDR3 extends over 16 amino acids. CDR3 sequence: CASSYLGRSHTDTQYF. For the CDR3, the DNA is TGTGCCAGCAGCTACCTGGGGCGTTCACACACAGATACGCAGTATTTT.

The V gene is TRBV15, the J gene TRBJ1-1; D remains unclear. V gave up 5 bases and J gave up 6 bases, with 22 bases separating them. Germline-derived CDR1 and CDR2 are LNHNV and YYDKDF (reference sequence). This CDR3 comprises 16 residues. CDR3 region: CATSAPERAGIPEAFF. The CDR3 DNA sequence: TGTGCCACCAGCGCTCCTGAGAGGGCGGGTATACCTGAAGCTTTCTTT.

This clonotype has a handful of counts. The chain uses TRBV3-1 and TRBJ2-1; maybe TRBD2 (5 bases). Germline loops: CDR1 LGHDT, CDR2 YNNKEL (reference sequence). This CDR3 has 17 amino acids. The V end was cut by 2 bases, the J end by 5 bases, with 19 bases between. The CDR3 loop reads CASSQSVDLGVDNEQFF. CDR3 DNA sequence: TGTGCCAGCAGCCAATCGGTAGACCTCGGGGTCGACAATGAGCAGTTCTTC.

This clonotype was counted between two and nine times. The gene calls are TRBV7-6 and TRBJ1-6; 7 bases agree with TRBD1. CDR1 SGHVS and CDR2 FNYEAQ come from the germline V gene. Trimming took 5 bases from V and 6 from J; bases not matched to a gene: 7. CDR3 length: 15 amino acids. CDR3 protein: CASSAGTAPNSPLHF. CDR3 coding DNA: TGTGCCAGCAGCGCCGGGACAGCACCTAATTCACCCCTCCACTTT.

Comment on this clonotype: Since no conserved phenylalanine or tryptophan closes the CDR3, a read error is the likely cause. It is unclear where the CDR3 begins or ends on the DNA, so no DNA is shown, and the CDR3 is as TCRdb lists it. The chain combines TRBV7-9 with TRBJ2-1; TRBD1, the table's D call, lacks a check against the DNA. CDR1 is SEHNR, CDR2 FQNEAQ, per germline (reference sequence). Including both end residues, the CDR3 is 11 amino acids long. CDR3 sequence reads: CASSLVGTDSL.

This clonotype was detected only a few times. The chain combines TRBV18 with TRBJ2-3; D possibly corresponds to TRBD2 (6 bases). The V end was cut by 1 base, the J end by 7 bases, with 18 bases between. Per germline, CDR1 KGHSH and CDR2 LQKENI. The CDR3 loop spans 16 amino acids. The CDR3 DNA sequence: TGTGCCAGCTCACCACTGAACGGGAGAGGTTTTAATACGCAGTATTTT. Translating it yields CASSPLNGRGFNTQYF.

This chain links TRBV11-2 with TRBJ1-1; tentatively, D is TRBD1 (5 bases). Germline-derived CDR1 and CDR2 are SGHAT and FQNNGV. There are 15 residues in the CDR3. Between the trimmed V and J ends, which lost 4 bases and 5 bases, there was a span of 17 bases. The chain's CDR3 is CASSSRRGPGTEAFF. The CDR3 DNA reads TGTGCCAGCAGCTCCCGACGGGGCCCGGGGACTGAAGCTTTCTTT.

V usage is TRBV4-2 and J usage is TRBJ2-7; the match to TRBD2 covers 8 bases. The germline gives CDR1 LGHNA, CDR2 YNFKEQ. J lost 2 bases, V lost 0 bases, and 15 bases had no gene match. The CDR3 contains 19 residues. CDR3 residues: CASSQETSGRVSSTYEQYF. CDR3 bases: TGTGCCAGCAGCCAAGAAACCAGCGGGAGAGTCTCTTCTACCTACGAGCAGTACTTC.

This clonotype came up a few times. The chain has TRBV24-1 and TRBJ2-1; 13 positions match TRBD2. CDR3 length: 15 residues. Unmatched junction bases numbered 5, after V lost 4 bases and J lost 9 bases. Germline V gene lookup returns CDR1 KGHDR and CDR2 SFDVKD. The CDR3 DNA reads as TGTGCCACCAGTGACCACGGACTAGCGGGAGTTGAGCAGTTCTTC. Translated, it gives CATSDHGLAGVEQFF.

This clonotype was detected a few times. The chain carries TRBV18 and TRBJ2-2; possibly TRBD2 for D (6 bases). The CDR3 extends over 16 amino acids. The V end lost 8 bases, the J end lost 0 bases, and 16 bases lay between the germline ends. From germline, CDR1 is KGHSH and CDR2 LQKENI. CDR3 sequence reads: CASPPGRQSNTGELFF. CDR3 sequence (DNA): TGTGCCAGCCCCCCGGGGAGGCAATCGAACACCGGGGAGCTGTTTTTT.

In this sample, this clonotype turned up a few times. This chain uses TRBV18 with TRBJ1-2; D is perhaps TRBD1 (5 bases). Germline V gene data show CDR1 as KGHSH and CDR2 as LQKENI. Trimming left V 2 bases short and J 7 bases short, with 17 bases between. The CDR3 length is 15 residues. CDR3 nucleotides: TGTGCCAGCTCACCAATTCCAGGGCCCGAGGGTGGCTACACCTTC. This encodes CASSPIPGPEGGYTF.

V gene TRBV4-2 combines with J gene TRBJ1-5; TRBD1 is a possible D gene (5 bases). Between the trimmed V and J ends, which lost 0 bases and 2 bases, there was a span of 14 bases. Germline CDR1 LGHNA, CDR2 YNFKEQ. This CDR3 spans 17 amino acids. The CDR3 sequence: CASSQEPSGVGNQPQHF. The CDR3 coding sequence is TGTGCCAGCAGCCAAGAACCGTCGGGGGTTGGCAATCAGCCCCAGCATTTT.

This clonotype was recorded only once. The chain employs TRBV30 and TRBJ2-5; unclear D gene. CDR3 size: 13 residues. The V gene lost 1 base and the J gene lost 10 bases, with 16 bases spanning the gap. CDR1 and CDR2 (germline): GTSNPN, SVGIG (reference sequence). The CDR3 DNA reads as TGTGCCTGGAGTGCTGCTCCCGTAAAAGGCCAGTACTTC. Translating it yields CAWSAAPVKGQYF.

The CDR3 coding sequence is TGTGCCAGCAGTACGGGGACAGGGGGGCGCATTCAGTACTTC. This translates into CASSTGTGGRIQYF. J is TRBJ2-4 and V is TRBV6-1, with TRBD1 identical over 11 bases. Losses at the gene ends were 5 bases for V and 9 bases for J; bases not matched to a gene: 6. The CDR3 loop spans 14 amino acids. Germline CDR1 reads MNHNS; CDR2 reads SASEGT.

The rearrangement links TRBV29-1 to TRBJ2-3; D possibly corresponds to TRBD2 (7 bases). The CDR3 runs 11 residues. The germline V gene has CDR1 SQVTM and CDR2 ANQGSEA. Trimming took off 6 bases at V and 14 bases at J, with 18 bases between the two ends. This chain's CDR3 is CSVGGRQYAYF. The DNA of the CDR3 is TGCAGCGTCGGGGGGCGACAGTATGCGTATTTT.

The chain combines TRBV12-3 or TRBV12-4 with TRBJ1-5; a weak D match, TRBD1 (5 bases). V was pared by 6 bases and J by 7 bases, with 13 bases between. The CDR3 is 13 residues long. The CDR3 DNA reads as TGTGCCAGCAGCCAGACAGCGGGGCAGCCCCAGCATTTT. Translation: CASSQTAGQPQHF.